One sample yielded the 20 T cell receptor beta chains listed below, sequenced in a study of siplizumab effects on memory and regulatory T cells. This table comes from immunoSEQ multiplex PCR, and its TCRdb copy is limited to in-frame clones, with some not included. The sample records fewer than 70,000 clones, 88% being singletons. The specimen was Tregs sorted from blood. These receptor sequences come from a human donor in good health.

This clone was found a few times. The gene calls are TRBV30 and TRBJ1-2, with D unclear. The V and J ends lost 8 bases and 4 bases respectively, with 11 bases between them. Germline V gene data show CDR1 as GTSNPN and CDR2 as SVGIG (reference sequence). The length of the CDR3 is 11 residues. The DNA for the CDR3 is TGTGCCCGTGGACTTGCCTATGGCTACACCTTC. This codes for CARGLAYGYTF.

The CDR3 nucleotides read TGTGCCCGCTCAAAGCAGTACTTC. It translates to CARSKQYF. This chain connects TRBV6-4 to TRBJ2-7; D unclear. Trimming stripped 11 bases from V and 8 bases from J, with 7 bases between. Germline CDR1 and CDR2: MRHNA and SNTAGT. The CDR3 contains 8 residues.

The rearrangement links TRBV5-1 to TRBJ1-5, with 8 bases identical to TRBD1. J was trimmed by 6 bases and V by 0 bases; bases with no gene match: 5. The CDR3 covers 15 residues. CDR1 is SGHRS, CDR2 YFSETQ, per germline. CDR3 nucleotide sequence: TGCGCCAGCAGCTTGGAGGCAGGGGGCGGTCAGCCCCAGCATTTT. Amino acids: CASSLEAGGGQPQHF.

The CDR3 nucleotides are TGTGCCAGCAGCGGCGGGACTACGCGCGCCGGGGAGCTGTTTTTT. It specifies CASSGGTTRAGELFF. The rearrangement joins TRBV5-6 to TRBJ2-2; 7 positions agree with TRBD2. The CDR3 is 15 residues long. Germline V CDR1 and CDR2: SGHDT, YYEEEE. The trim removed 4 bases at V and 6 bases at J, leaving 9 bases unmatched.

This sequence joins TRBV5-1 and TRBJ2-5; D remains ambiguous. CDR3 size: 13 residues. CDR1 is SGHRS, CDR2 YFSETQ, per germline. With 2 bases removed from V and 2 bases from J, the gap between germline ends came to 7 bases. CDR3 protein: CASSLSTQETQYF. The CDR3 coding sequence is TGCGCCAGCAGCTTAAGCACGCAAGAGACCCAGTACTTC.

This sequence joins TRBV28 and TRBJ2-2; D might be TRBD1 (5 bases). Germline CDR1 is MDHEN and CDR2 is SYDVKM. The CDR3 is made up of 13 amino acids. V lost 6 bases, J lost 7 bases, and 12 bases lay in between. The CDR3 loop is CASSYLGVGELFF. Here the CDR3 DNA reads TGTGCCAGCAGCTATCTAGGGGTCGGGGAGCTGTTTTTT.

The chain has TRBV29-1 and TRBJ2-1; weak D call: TRBD2 (5 bases). The germline V and J ends were trimmed by 7 bases and 2 bases, with 9 bases remaining between them. CDR3 length equals 12 residues. Germline values: CDR1 SQVTM, CDR2 ANQGSEA. For the CDR3, the DNA is TGCAGCGCCCTACTAGCCTACAATGAGCAGTTCTTC. It is translated as CSALLAYNEQFF.

The genes are TRBV7-9 and TRBJ2-2; D not certain. Trimming pared 6 bases from V and 6 bases from J, leaving 14 bases between. Germline loops: CDR1 SEHNR, CDR2 FQNEAQ (reference sequence). The CDR3 sequence is 14 residues long. CDR3 nucleotides: TGTGCCAGCAGAGGAGTCGGTCAGGCCGGGGAGCTGTTTTTT. This translates into CASRGVGQAGELFF.

This clone was observed a few times. The chain employs TRBV7-8 and TRBJ2-1, with D hard to call. The V gene lost 5 bases and the J gene lost 6 bases, with 11 bases spanning the gap. The CDR3 spans 13 residues. Germline V CDR1 and CDR2: SGHVS, FQNEAQ. The CDR3: CASSAPGANEQFF. CDR3 DNA: TGTGCCAGCAGCGCCCCAGGAGCCAATGAGCAGTTCTTC. Full variable domain (outside the CDR3, taken from reference TRBV7-8 and TRBJ2-1): GAGVSQSPRYKVAKRGQDVALRCDPISGHVSLFWYQQALGQGPEFLTYFQNEAQLDKSGLPSDRFFAERPEGSVSTLKIQRTQQEDSAVYLCASSAPGANEQFFGPGTRLTVL.

This rearrangement joins TRBV19 to TRBJ1-1; the D gene is possibly TRBD1 (5 bases). The CDR3 is 16 residues long. Trimming took 1 base from V and 5 from J, leaving 17 bases between them. Per germline, CDR1 LNHDA and CDR2 SQIVND (reference sequence). The CDR3: CASSIGGHQWGTEAFF. The CDR3 DNA follows: TGTGCCAGTAGTATAGGAGGACACCAATGGGGAACTGAAGCTTTCTTT.

The rearrangement links TRBV5-4 to TRBJ2-1, with 7 positions matching TRBD1. V gave up 0 bases and J gave up 6 bases; unmatched junction bases: 0. The germline gives CDR1 SGHNT, CDR2 YYREEE (reference sequence). The CDR3 extends over 13 amino acids. The CDR3 nucleotides are TGTGCCAGCAGCTTGGCAGGGGGCAATGAGCAGTTCTTC. Encoded protein: CASSLAGGNEQFF.

This clone has more than one count but fewer than ten. The chain uses TRBV7-9 and TRBJ2-1, with 16 bases lining up with TRBD2. CDR3 length: 17 residues. Germline V lookup: CDR1 SEHNR, CDR2 FQNEAQ (reference sequence). Trimming took 2 bases from V and 7 from J; bases not matched to a gene: 5. CDR3 residues: CASSLRGLAGGANEQFF. The CDR3 DNA is TGTGCCAGCAGCTTAAGGGGACTAGCGGGAGGGGCAAATGAGCAGTTCTTC.

This chain connects TRBV25-1 to TRBJ2-5, with 8 bases fitting TRBD1. Trimming at V came to 3 bases and at J to 7 bases, leaving 7 bases not matched to a gene. The CDR3 is 14 residues long. Germline V gives CDR1 MGHDK, CDR2 SYGVNS. Written as DNA, the CDR3 is TGTGCCAGCAGTGACAGGGGGCCCCTGGGGACCCAGTACTTC. Encoded protein: CASSDRGPLGTQYF.

The V call is TRBV2, the J call TRBJ1-1; perhaps TRBD1 as D (5 bases). CDR3 length equals 15 residues. Germline-derived CDR1 and CDR2 are SNHLY and FYNNEI. V lost 5 bases to trimming and J lost 4 bases, with 17 bases between them. As DNA, the CDR3 is TGTGCCAGCAGTAGCATGGGGCAAGCCGGCACTGAAGCTTTCTTT. This translates into CASSSMGQAGTEAFF.

This clone was detected only a few times. The rearrangement links TRBV29-1 to TRBJ1-1, with D perhaps TRBD1 (5 bases). Germline assignment: CDR1 SQVTM and CDR2 ANQGSEA. The CDR3 has 12 amino acids. Trimming took off 3 bases at V and 3 bases at J, with 8 bases between the two ends. The CDR3 sequence: CSVDWGDTEAFF. The CDR3 DNA sequence: TGCAGCGTTGATTGGGGGGACACTGAAGCTTTCTTT.

This clone came up once. The CDR3, as DNA: TGTGCCAGCAGTTACTCGAAAGGCAGGGGGCTCGGCATTCAGTACTTC. Translating gives CASSYSKGRGLGIQYF. The genes are TRBV6-6 and TRBJ2-4; 8 nucleotides agree with TRBD1. Trimming cost V 0 bases and J 9 bases; bases outside gene matches: 10. The germline CDR1 and CDR2 sequences are MNHNY and SVGAGI (reference sequence). This CDR3 has 16 amino acids.

As for this clone: One end of the junction does not line up with germline, which may come from a read error. V and J are TRBV10-3 and TRBJ1-1, with D unresolved. CDR3 length: 13 amino acids. Germline-derived CDR1 and CDR2 are ENHRY and SYGVKD. CDR3 nucleotides: TGTGCCACCAGTGGAGATAAGGGCCCTGAAGCTTTCTTT. Translating it yields CATSGDKGPEAFF.

CDR3 sequence (DNA): TGTGCCAGCAGAAACAGGACCGACGTCTCTGGAAACACCATATATTTT. This translates into CASRNRTDVSGNTIYF. The chain uses TRBV6-6 and TRBJ1-3; weak D call: TRBD1 (5 bases). Trimming left V 6 bases short and J 0 bases short, with 15 bases between. This CDR3 is 16 amino acids long. CDR1 is MNHNY, CDR2 SVGAGI, per germline (reference sequence).

CDR3 nucleotide sequence: TGTGCCAGCAGCCGAAGGGACTATGGCTACACCTTC. Translation: CASSRRDYGYTF. The gene calls are TRBV28 and TRBJ1-2; D remains ambiguous. Germline lookup yields CDR1 MDHEN and CDR2 SYDVKM. V shed 6 bases and J shed 3 bases, with 8 bases lying between them. There are 12 residues in the CDR3.

This chain joins TRBV7-9 and TRBJ1-1; D ambiguous. V dropped 1 base and J dropped 1 base, with 10 bases sitting between them. CDR3 length: 15 amino acids. Germline-derived CDR1 and CDR2 are SEHNR and FQNEAQ (reference sequence). CDR3 DNA sequence: TGTGCCAGCAGCTTAGACCTACGGGGGAACACTGAAGCTTTCTTT. Translated: CASSLDLRGNTEAFF.